This T cell receptor (beta chain) was recorded in a study of shared clonotypes between healthy human individuals. TCRdb keeps only in-frame clones here, not all; method: immunoSEQ multiplex PCR. The data hold a few million clones, with 90% to 95% observed a single time. Positive CCR7 selection of CD45RO-negative cells yielded the naive CD8 cells, and terminally differentiated effector memory CD45RA+ cells were excluded. CDR3 length: 12 amino acids. Germline V gene sequence: CDR1 SEHNR, CDR2 FQNEAQ (reference sequence). Losses at the gene ends were 10 bases for V and 2 bases for J; bases not matched to a gene: 4.

The clonotype comes from a man aged 18 to 30 in good health. Some clones in this sample may be carry-over from other donors' samples. The sequencing sample was made of naive CD8+ T cells from PBMCs. J is TRBJ1-1 and V is TRBV7-9; 7 positions agree with TRBD1. The CDR3 nucleotides read TGTGCCACACGGGACAGCAACACTGAAGCTTTCTTT. Translating it yields CATRDSNTEAFF.